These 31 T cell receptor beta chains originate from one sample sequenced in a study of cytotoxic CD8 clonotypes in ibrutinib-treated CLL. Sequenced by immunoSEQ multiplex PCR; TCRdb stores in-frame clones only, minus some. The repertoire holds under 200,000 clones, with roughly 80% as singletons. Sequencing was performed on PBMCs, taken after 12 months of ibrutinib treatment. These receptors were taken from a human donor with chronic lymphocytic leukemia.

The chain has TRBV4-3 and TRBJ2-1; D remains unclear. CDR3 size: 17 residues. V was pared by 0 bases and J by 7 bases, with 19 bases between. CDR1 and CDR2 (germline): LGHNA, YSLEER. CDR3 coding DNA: TGCGCCAGCAGCCAAGATCTCGGGTATTCTTCTTCTAATGAGCAGTTCTTC. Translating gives CASSQDLGYSSSNEQFF.

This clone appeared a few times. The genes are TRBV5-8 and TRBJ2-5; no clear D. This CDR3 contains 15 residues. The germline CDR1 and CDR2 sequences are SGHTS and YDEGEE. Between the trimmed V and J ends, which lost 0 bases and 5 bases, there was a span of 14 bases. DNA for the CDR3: TGTGCCAGCAGCTTGGGGTCTACCATCCGGGAGACCCAGTACTTC. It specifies CASSLGSTIRETQYF. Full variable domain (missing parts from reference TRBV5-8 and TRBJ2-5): EAGVTQSPTHLIKTRGQQATLRCSPISGHTSVYWYQQALGLGLQFLLWYDEGEERNRGNFPPRFSGRQFPNYSSELNVNALELEDSALYLCASSLGSTIRETQYFGPGTRLLVL.

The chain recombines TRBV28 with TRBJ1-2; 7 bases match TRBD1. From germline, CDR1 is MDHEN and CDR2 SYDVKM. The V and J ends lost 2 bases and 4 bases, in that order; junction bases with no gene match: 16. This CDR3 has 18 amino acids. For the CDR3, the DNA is TGTGCCAGCAGTTTAAGTAAGATTTTACACAGGGGTGGCTATGGCTACACCTTC. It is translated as CASSLSKILHRGGYGYTF.

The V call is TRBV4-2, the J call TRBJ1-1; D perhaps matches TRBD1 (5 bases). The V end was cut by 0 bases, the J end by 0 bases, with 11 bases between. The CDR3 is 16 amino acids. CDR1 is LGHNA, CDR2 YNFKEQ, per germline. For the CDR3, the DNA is TGTGCCAGCAGCCAAGATGGGGAGGGGATGAACACTGAAGCTTTCTTT. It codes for CASSQDGEGMNTEAFF.

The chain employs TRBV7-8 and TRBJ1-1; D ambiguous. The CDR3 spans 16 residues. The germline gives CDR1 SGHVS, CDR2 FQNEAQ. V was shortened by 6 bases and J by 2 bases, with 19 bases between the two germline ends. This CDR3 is CASRLRASLINTEAFF. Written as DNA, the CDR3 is TGTGCCAGCAGGTTGAGGGCCTCGCTAATAAACACTGAAGCTTTCTTT.

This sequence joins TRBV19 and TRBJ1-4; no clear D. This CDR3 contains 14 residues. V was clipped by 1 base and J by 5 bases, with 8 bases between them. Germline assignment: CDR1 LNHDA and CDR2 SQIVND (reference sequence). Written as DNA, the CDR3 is TGTGCCAGTAGTATAGTAGGACGGAATGAAAAACTGTTTTTT. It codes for CASSIVGRNEKLFF. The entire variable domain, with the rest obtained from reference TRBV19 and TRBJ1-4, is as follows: DGGITQSPKYLFRKEGQNVTLSCEQNLNHDAMYWYRQDPGQGLRLIYYSQIVNDFQKGDIAEGYSVSREKKESFPLTVTSAQKNPTAFYLCASSIVGRNEKLFFGSGTQLSVL.

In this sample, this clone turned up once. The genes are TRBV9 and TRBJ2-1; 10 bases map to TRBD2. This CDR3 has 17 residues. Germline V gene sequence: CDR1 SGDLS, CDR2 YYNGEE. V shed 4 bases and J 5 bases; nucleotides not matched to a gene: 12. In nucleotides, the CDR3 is TGTGCCAGCAGCCCCGCCGGGCTAGCGGGGGCCCACAATGAGCAGTTCTTC. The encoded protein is CASSPAGLAGAHNEQFF.

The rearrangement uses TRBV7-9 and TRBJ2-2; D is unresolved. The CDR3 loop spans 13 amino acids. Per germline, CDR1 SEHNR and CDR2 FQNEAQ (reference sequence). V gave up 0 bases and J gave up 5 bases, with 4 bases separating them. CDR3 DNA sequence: TGTGCCAGCAGCTTAGCTGATACCGGGGAGCTGTTTTTT. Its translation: CASSLADTGELFF.

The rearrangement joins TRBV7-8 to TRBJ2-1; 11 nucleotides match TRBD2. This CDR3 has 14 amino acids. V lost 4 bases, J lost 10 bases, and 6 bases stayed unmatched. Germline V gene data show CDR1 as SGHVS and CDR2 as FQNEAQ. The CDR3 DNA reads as TGTGCCAGCAGCTACTTAGCGGGAGGGGAGGAGCAGTTCTTC. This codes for CASSYLAGGEEQFF.

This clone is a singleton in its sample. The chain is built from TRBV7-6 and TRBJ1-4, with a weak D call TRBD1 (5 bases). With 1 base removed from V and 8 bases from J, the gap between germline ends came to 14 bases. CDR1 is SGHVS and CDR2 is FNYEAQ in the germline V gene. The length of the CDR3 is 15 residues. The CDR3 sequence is CASSLEPGRGEKLFF. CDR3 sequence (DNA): TGTGCCAGCAGCTTAGAGCCCGGAAGGGGAGAAAAACTGTTTTTT.

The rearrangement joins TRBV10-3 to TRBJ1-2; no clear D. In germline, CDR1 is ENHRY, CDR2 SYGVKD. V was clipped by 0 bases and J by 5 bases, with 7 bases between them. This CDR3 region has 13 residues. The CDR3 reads CAISESTAYGYTF. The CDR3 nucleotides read TGTGCCATCAGTGAGTCGACCGCGTATGGCTACACCTTC.

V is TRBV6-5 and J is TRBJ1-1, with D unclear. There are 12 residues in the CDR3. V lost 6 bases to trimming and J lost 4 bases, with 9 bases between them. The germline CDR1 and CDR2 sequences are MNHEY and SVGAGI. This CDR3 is CASRRAATEAFF. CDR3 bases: TGTGCCAGCAGGAGGGCGGCCACTGAAGCTTTCTTT.

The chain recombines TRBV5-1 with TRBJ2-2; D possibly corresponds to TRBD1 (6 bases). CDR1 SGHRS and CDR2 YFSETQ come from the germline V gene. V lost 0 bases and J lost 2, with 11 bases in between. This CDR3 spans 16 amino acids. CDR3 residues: CASSLGDTHNTGELFF. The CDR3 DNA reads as TGCGCCAGCAGCTTGGGGGACACTCACAACACCGGGGAGCTGTTTTTT.

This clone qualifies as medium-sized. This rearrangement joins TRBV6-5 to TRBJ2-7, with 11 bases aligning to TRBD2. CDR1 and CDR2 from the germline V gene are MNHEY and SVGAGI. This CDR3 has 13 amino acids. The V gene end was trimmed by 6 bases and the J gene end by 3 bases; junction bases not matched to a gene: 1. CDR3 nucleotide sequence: TGTGCCAGCAGGACTAGCGGGAACTACGAGCAGTACTTC. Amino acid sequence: CASRTSGNYEQYF.

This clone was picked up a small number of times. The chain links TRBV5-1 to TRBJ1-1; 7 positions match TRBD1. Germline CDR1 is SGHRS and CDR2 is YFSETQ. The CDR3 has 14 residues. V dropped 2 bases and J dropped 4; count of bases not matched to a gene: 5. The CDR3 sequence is CASSFRGVGTEAFF. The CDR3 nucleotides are TGCGCCAGCAGCTTCAGGGGGGTAGGCACTGAAGCTTTCTTT. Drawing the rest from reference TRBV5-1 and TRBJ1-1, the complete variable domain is KAGVTQTPRYLIKTRGQQVTLSCSPISGHRSVSWYQQTPGQGLQFLFEYFSETQRNKGNFPGRFSGRQFSNSRSEMNVSTLELGDSALYLCASSFRGVGTEAFFGQGTRLTVV.

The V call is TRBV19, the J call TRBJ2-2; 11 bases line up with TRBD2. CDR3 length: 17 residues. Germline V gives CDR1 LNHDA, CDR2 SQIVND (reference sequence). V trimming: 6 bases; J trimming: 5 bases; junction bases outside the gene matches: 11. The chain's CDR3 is CASSLELAGAKTGELFF. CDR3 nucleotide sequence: TGTGCCAGTAGCCTGGAACTAGCGGGAGCCAAGACCGGGGAGCTGTTTTTT.

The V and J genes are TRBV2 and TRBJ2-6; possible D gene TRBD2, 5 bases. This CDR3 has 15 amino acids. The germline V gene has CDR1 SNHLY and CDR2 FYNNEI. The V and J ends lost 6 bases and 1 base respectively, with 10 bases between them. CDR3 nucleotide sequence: TGTGCCAGCAGGCGCGGGCTTTCTGGGGCCAACGTCCTGACTTTC. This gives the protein CASRRGLSGANVLTF.

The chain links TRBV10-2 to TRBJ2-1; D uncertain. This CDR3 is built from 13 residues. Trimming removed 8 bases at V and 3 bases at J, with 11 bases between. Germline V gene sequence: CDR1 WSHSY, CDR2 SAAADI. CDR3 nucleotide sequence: TGCGCCAGCGGCTCAGGAAACTACAATGAGCAGTTCTTC. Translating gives CASGSGNYNEQFF.

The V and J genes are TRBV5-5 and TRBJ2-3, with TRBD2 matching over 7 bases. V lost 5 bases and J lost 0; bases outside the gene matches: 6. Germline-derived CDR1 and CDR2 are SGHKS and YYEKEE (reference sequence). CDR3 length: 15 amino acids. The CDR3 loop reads CASSLAGVSTDTQYF. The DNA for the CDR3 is TGTGCCAGCAGTTTAGCGGGCGTGAGCACAGATACGCAGTATTTT.

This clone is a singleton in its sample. CDR3 in DNA: TGTGCCATCAGTGACGGGTATAATTCACCCCTCCACTTT. It translates to CAISDGYNSPLHF. The rearrangement links TRBV10-3 to TRBJ1-6; D is undetermined. In germline, CDR1 is ENHRY, CDR2 SYGVKD. The length of the CDR3 is 13 residues. V shed 3 bases and J shed 4 bases, with 4 bases lying between them.

The CDR3 reads CASSLYSAGGQTGELFF. The CDR3 DNA sequence: TGTGCCAGCAGCTTATATTCCGCGGGGGGGCAAACCGGGGAGCTGTTTTTT. This chain uses TRBV7-2 with TRBJ2-2; 9 bases line up with TRBD2. Germline CDR1 reads SGHTA; CDR2 reads FQGNSA. The CDR3 is made up of 17 amino acids. Trimming cost V 2 bases and J 5 bases; bases outside gene matches: 9.

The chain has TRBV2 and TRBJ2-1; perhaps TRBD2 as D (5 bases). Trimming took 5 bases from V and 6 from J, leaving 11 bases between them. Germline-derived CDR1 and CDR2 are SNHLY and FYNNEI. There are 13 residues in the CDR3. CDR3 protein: CASSSAAGNEQFF. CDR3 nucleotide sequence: TGTGCCAGCAGTTCAGCGGCCGGCAATGAGCAGTTCTTC. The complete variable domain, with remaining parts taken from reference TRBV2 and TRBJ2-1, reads EPEVTQTPSHQVTQMGQEVILRCVPISNHLYFYWYRQILGQKVEFLVSFYNNEISEKSEIFDDQFSVERPDGSNFTLKIRSTKLEDSAMYFCASSSAAGNEQFFGPGTRLTVL.

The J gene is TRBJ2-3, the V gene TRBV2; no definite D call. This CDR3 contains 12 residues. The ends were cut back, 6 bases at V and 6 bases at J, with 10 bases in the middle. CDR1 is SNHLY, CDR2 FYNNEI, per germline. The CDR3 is CASRLGGDTQYF. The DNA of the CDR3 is TGTGCCAGCAGACTTGGTGGTGATACGCAGTATTTT.

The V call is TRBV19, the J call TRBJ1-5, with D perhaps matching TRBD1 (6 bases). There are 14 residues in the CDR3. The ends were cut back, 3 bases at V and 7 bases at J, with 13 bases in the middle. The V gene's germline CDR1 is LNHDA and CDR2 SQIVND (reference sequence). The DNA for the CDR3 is TGTGCCAGTAGTATTTGGGGGGGCGAACAGCCCCAGCATTTT. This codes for CASSIWGGEQPQHF. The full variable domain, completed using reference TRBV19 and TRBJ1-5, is DGGITQSPKYLFRKEGQNVTLSCEQNLNHDAMYWYRQDPGQGLRLIYYSQIVNDFQKGDIAEGYSVSREKKESFPLTVTSAQKNPTAFYLCASSIWGGEQPQHFGDGTRLSIL.

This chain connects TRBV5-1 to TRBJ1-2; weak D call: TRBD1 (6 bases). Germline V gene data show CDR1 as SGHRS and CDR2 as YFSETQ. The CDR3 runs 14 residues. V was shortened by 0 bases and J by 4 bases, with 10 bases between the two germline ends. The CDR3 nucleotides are TGCGCCAGCAGCTTGGGCAGGGGCAGCTATGGCTACACCTTC. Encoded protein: CASSLGRGSYGYTF.

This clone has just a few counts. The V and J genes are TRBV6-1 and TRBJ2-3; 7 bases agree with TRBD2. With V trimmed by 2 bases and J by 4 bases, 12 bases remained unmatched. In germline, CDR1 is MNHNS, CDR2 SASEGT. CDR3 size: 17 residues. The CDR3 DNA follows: TGTGCCAGCAGTGAAAGGGTTGGGCGCGGGGGTTCAGATACGCAGTATTTT. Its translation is CASSERVGRGGSDTQYF.

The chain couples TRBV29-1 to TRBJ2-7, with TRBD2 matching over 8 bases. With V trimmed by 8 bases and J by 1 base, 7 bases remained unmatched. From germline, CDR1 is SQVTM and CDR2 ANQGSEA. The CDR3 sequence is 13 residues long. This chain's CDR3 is CSPKRGPSYEQYF. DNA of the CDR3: TGCAGCCCTAAGCGGGGGCCGTCCTACGAGCAGTACTTC.

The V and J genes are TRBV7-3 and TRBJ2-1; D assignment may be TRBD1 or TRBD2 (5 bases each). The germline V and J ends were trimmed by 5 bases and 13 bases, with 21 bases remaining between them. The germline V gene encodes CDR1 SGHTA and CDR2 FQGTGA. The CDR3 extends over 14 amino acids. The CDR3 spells CASSPSFGDPGQFF. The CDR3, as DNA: TGTGCCAGCAGCCCTTCTTTCGGGGACCCAGGACAGTTCTTC.

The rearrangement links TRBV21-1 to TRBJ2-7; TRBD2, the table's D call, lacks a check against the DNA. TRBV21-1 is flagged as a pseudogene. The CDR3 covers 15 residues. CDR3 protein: CASSPNSDGSYEQYF. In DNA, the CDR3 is TGTGCCAGCAGCCCGAATTCAGACGGGTCCTACGAGCAGTACTTC.

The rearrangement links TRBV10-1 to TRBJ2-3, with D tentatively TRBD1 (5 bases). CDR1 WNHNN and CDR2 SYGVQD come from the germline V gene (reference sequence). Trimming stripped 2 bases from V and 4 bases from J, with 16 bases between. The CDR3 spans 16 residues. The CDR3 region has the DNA TGCGCCAGCAGTGAGACCTGGACAATGGGGTCAGATACGCAGTATTTT. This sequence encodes CASSETWTMGSDTQYF.

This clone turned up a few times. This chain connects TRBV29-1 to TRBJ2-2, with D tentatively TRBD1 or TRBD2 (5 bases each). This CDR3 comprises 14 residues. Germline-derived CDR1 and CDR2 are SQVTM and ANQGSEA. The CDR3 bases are TGCAGGGTACCGGGACGGACGCACACCGGGGAGCTGTTTTTT. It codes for CRVPGRTHTGELFF.